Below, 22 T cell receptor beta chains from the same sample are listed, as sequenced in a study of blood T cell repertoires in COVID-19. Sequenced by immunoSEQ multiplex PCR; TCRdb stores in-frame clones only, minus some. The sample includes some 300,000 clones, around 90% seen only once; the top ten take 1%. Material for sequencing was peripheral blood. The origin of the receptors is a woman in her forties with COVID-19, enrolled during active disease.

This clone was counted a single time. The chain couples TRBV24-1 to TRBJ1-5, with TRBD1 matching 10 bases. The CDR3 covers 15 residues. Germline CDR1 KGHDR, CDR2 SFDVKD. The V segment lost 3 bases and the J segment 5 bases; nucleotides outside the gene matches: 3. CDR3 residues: CATSDRTGGDQPQHF. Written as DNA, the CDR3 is TGTGCCACCAGTGATCGGACAGGGGGGGATCAGCCCCAGCATTTT.

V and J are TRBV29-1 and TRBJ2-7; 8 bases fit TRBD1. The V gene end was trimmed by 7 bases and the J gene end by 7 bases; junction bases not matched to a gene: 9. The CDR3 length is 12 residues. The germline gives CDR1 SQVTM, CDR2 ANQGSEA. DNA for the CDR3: TGCAGCGCAACCGGGACAGGCTTTGAGCAGTACTTC. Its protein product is CSATGTGFEQYF.

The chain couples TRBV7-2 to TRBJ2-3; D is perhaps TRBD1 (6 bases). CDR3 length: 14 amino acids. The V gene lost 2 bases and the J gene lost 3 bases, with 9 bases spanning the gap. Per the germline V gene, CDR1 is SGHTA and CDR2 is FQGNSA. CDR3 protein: CASSLSGATDTQYF. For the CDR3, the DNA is TGTGCCAGCAGCTTATCAGGGGCGACAGATACGCAGTATTTT.

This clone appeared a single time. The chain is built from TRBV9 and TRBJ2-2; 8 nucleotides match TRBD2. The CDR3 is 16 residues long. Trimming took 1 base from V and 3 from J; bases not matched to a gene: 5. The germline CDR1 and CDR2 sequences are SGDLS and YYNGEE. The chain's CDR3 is CASSVNPGGDTGELFF. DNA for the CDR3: TGTGCCAGCAGCGTAAATCCCGGGGGGGACACCGGGGAGCTGTTTTTT.

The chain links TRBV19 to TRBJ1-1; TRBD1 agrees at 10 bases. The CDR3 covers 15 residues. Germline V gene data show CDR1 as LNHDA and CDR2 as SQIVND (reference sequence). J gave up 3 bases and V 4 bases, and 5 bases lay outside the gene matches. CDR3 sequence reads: CASSTRQGAHTEAFF. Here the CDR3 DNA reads TGTGCCAGTAGTACCCGACAGGGGGCACACACTGAAGCTTTCTTT.

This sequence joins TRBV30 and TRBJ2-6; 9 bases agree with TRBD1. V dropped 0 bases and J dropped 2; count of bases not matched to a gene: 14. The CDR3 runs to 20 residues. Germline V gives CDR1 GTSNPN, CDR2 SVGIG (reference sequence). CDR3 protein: CAWSVLVGRQGEAGANVLTF. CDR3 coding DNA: TGTGCCTGGAGTGTACTGGTAGGGAGACAGGGGGAGGCTGGGGCCAACGTCCTGACTTTC.

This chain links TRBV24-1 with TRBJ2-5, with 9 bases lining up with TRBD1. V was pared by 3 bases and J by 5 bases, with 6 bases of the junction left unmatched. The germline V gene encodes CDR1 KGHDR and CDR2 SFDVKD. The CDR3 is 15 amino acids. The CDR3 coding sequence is TGTGCCACCAGTGATATGACAGGGGGAGGGGAGACCCAGTACTTC. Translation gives CATSDMTGGGETQYF.

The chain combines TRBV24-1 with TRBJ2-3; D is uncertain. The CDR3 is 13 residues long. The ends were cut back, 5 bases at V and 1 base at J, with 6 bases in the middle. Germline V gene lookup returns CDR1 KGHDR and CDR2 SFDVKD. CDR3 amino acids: CATSGTGTDTQYF. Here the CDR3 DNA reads TGTGCCACCAGTGGCACAGGCACAGATACGCAGTATTTT.

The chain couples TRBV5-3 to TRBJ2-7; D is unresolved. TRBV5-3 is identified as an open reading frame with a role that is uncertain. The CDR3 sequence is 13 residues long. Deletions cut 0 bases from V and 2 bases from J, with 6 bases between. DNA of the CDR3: TGTGCCAGAAGCTTGGGGCAGGCCTACGAGCAGTACTTC. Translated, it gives CARSLGQAYEQYF.

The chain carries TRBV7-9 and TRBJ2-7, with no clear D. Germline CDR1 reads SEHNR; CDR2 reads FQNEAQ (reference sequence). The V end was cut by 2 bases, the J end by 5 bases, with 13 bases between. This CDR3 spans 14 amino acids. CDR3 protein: CASSLFLAVDEQYF. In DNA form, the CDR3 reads TGTGCCAGCAGCTTATTTCTCGCAGTGGACGAGCAGTACTTC.

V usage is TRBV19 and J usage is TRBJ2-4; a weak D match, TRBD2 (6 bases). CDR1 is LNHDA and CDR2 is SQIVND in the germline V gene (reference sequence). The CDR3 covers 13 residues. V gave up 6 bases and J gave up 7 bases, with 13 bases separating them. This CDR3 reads CASRMASGNIQYF. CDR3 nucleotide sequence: TGTGCCAGTAGGATGGCGAGCGGGAACATTCAGTACTTC.

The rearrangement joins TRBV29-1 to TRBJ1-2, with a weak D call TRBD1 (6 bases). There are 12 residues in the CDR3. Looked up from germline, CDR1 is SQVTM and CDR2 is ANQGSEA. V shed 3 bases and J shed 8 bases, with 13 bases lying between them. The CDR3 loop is CSVDGQTYGYTF. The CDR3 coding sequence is TGCAGCGTTGACGGACAGACGTACGGCTACACCTTC.

CDR3 sequence: CASSPYRADYGYTF. The CDR3 DNA follows: TGTGCCAGCTCACCATACAGGGCTGACTATGGCTACACCTTC. The chain combines TRBV18 with TRBJ1-2, with D perhaps TRBD1 (6 bases). In germline, CDR1 is KGHSH, CDR2 LQKENI. The CDR3 runs 14 residues. Between the trimmed V and J ends, which lost 2 bases and 3 bases, there was a span of 10 bases.

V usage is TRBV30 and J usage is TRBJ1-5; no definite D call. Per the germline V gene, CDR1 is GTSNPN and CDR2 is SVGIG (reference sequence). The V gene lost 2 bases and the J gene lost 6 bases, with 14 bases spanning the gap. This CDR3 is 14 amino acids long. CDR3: CAWSLGPGAQPQHF. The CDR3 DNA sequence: TGTGCCTGGAGTTTGGGTCCTGGAGCTCAGCCCCAGCATTTT.

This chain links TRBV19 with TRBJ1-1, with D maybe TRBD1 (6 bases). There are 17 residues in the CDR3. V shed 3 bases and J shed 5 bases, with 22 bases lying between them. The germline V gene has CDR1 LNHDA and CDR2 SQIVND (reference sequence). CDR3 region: CASSIFGGGTVGTEAFF. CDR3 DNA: TGTGCCAGTAGTATCTTCGGGGGGGGCACAGTGGGGACTGAAGCTTTCTTT.

CDR3 nucleotides: TGTGCCAGCAGCTCACAGGGGCGGGGGAACACTGAAGCTTTCTTT. Amino acids: CASSSQGRGNTEAFF. The genes are TRBV7-3 and TRBJ1-1; TRBD1 agrees at 7 bases. The CDR3 extends over 15 amino acids. CDR1 is SGHTA, CDR2 FQGTGA, per germline. Germline trimming cut 4 bases from V and 1 base from J; bases unmatched to any gene: 6.

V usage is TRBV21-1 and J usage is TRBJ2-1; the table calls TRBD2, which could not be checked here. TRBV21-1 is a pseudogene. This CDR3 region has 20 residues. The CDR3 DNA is TGTGCCAGCAGCAAAGTAAGGCTAGCCCGGGCGCCCCATAAACCCAATGAGCAGTTCTTC. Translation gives CASSKVRLARAPHKPNEQFF.

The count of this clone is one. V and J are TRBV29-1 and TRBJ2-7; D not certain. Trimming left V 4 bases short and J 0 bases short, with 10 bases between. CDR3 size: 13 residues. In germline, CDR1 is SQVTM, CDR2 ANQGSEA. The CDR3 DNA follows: TGCAGCGTTGTTAAAGCCGCCTCCTACGAGCAGTACTTC. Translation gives CSVVKAASYEQYF.

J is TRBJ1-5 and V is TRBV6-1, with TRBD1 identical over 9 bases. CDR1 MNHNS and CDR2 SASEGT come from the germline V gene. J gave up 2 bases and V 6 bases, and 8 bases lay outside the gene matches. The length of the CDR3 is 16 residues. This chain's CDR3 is CASSEQGALRNQPQHF. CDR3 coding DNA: TGTGCCAGCAGCGAACAGGGGGCCCTTCGCAATCAGCCCCAGCATTTT.

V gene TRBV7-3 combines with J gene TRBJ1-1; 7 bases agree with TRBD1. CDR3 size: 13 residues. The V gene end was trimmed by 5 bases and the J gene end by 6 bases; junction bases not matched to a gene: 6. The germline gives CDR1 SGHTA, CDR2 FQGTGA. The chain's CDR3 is CASSRGQVSEAFF. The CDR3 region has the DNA TGTGCCAGCAGCCGAGGACAGGTATCTGAAGCTTTCTTT.

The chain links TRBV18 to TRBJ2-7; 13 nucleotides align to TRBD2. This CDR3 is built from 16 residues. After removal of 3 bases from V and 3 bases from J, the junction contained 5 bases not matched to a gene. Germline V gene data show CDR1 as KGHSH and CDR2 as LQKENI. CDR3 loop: CASSPTSGRGYYEQYF. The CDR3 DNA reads TGTGCCAGCTCACCTACTAGCGGGAGGGGTTACTACGAGCAGTACTTC.

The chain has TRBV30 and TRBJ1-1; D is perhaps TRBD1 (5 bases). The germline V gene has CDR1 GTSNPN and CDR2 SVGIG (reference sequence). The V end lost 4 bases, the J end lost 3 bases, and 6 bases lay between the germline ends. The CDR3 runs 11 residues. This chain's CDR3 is CAWIRDTEAFF. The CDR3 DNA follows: TGTGCCTGGATCAGGGACACTGAAGCTTTCTTT.